This is a list of T cell receptor beta chains from one sample in a study of cytomegalovirus exposure and HLA in healthy donors. Produced via immunoSEQ multiplex PCR; TCRdb's table is partial and in-frame only. Of under 55,000 clones in the sample, approximately 70% were seen once. Sequenced material: PBMCs. These receptors were taken from a woman between 45 and 65 years old in good health and CMV-seronegative. Both conserved end residues are part of each CDR3. Each record gives: clone size, V gene, D gene, J gene, CDR3 protein, CDR3 DNA. The D gene is left open where the match is weak. The size entry is marked missing in some rows and otherwise reads once, few, many or a size class.

few,TRBV5-8,TRBD1,TRBJ1-5,CASSFLSSARGRDQPQHF,TGTGCCAGCAGCTTCCTTTCGTCCGCGAGGGGGCGCGATCAGCCCCAGCATTTT
-,TRBV5-1,TRBD2,TRBJ2-1,CASSAGGPNNEQFF,TGCGCCAGCAGCGCGGGGGGGCCAAACAATGAGCAGTTCTTC
-,TRBV7-8,TRBD2,TRBJ2-4,CASSVGGGAKNIQYF,TGTGCCAGCAGCGTTGGGGGGGGAGCCAAAAACATTCAGTACTTC
few,TRBV5-1,-,TRBJ1-6,CASSLGWREGTHSPLHF,TGCGCCAGCAGCTTGGGATGGAGAGAGGGCACCCATTCACCCCTCCACTTT
-,TRBV29-1,TRBD2,TRBJ2-3,CSVDGAREEMASGSFADTQYF,TGCAGCGTTGATGGGGCCAGGGAAGAGATGGCTAGCGGGAGCTTCGCAGATACGCAGTATTTT
-,TRBV19,-,TRBJ1-1,CASSIRRGGTEAFF,TGTGCCAGTAGTATACGGAGGGGAGGCACTGAAGCTTTCTTT
many,TRBV21-1,-,TRBJ1-4,CASSYNGDCDEKLFF,TGTGCCAGCAGTTATAATGGAGACTGTGATGAAAAACTGTTTTTT
once,TRBV5-1,TRBD1,TRBJ1-6,CASSSDRTVAPLHF,TGCGCCAGCAGCTCGGACAGGACGGTGGCACCCCTCCACTTT
-,TRBV18,TRBD1,TRBJ2-7,CASSPGQGPEQYF,TGTGCCAGCTCGCCCGGACAGGGACCCGAGCAGTACTTC
-,TRBV5-6,-,TRBJ1-4,CASSRGVNEKLFF,TGTGCCAGCAGCCGGGGGGTTAATGAAAAACTGTTTTTT
few,TRBV7-8,TRBD2,TRBJ2-3,CASSFLAGEGDTQYF,TGTGCCAGCAGCTTCTTAGCGGGAGAGGGAGATACGCAGTATTTT
-,TRBV7-2,-,TRBJ2-5,CASSPGKAETQYF,TGTGCCAGCAGCCCCGGGAAGGCAGAGACCCAGTACTTC
-,TRBV5-4,TRBD1,TRBJ1-2,CASSSGGQTLYGYTF,TGTGCCAGCAGCTCCGGGGGACAGACACTCTATGGCTACACCTTC
-,TRBV6-1,-,TRBJ2-5,CASRLQETQYF,TGTGCCAGCAGACTGCAAGAGACCCAGTACTTC
-,TRBV10-3,TRBD1,TRBJ1-2,CAISGDRVYGYTF,TGTGCCATCAGTGGTGACAGGGTCTATGGCTACACCTTC